Below are 11 T cell receptor beta chains sequenced from a single sample in a study of T cells in Graves' hyperthyroidism and ophthalmopathy. The TCR beta CDR3 regions underwent amplification using RNA transcripts as the source. During a first-round RT-PCR of the TCR CDR3, the HTBI primer set was used. TCRdb reprocessed the multiplex PCR reads with MiXCR, giving one entry per CDR3 protein. The data contain approximately 400,000 distinct CDR3 sequences, approximately 25% of them singletons. The sequenced material came from blood. These receptors came from a man in his fifties or sixties with Graves' hyperthyroidism.

This chain links TRBV2 with TRBJ2-5; the match to TRBD2 covers 11 bases. CDR1 and CDR2 (germline): SNHLY, FYNNEI. This CDR3 is built from 14 residues. After removal of 9 bases from V and 0 bases from J, the junction contained 3 bases not matched to a gene. The CDR3, as DNA: TGTGCCAGTCGACTAGCGGGGCACCAAGAGACCCAGTACTTC. It yields the protein CASRLAGHQETQYF.

The chain joins TRBV24-1 to TRBJ2-2, with D maybe TRBD1 (6 bases). V lost 4 bases to trimming and J lost 4 bases, with 9 bases between them. The CDR3 covers 14 residues. CDR1 is KGHDR, CDR2 SFDVKD, per germline. The CDR3 spells CATSDLDSTGELFF. The CDR3 nucleotides are TGTGCCACCAGTGACTTGGACAGCACCGGGGAGCTGTTTTTT.

This sequence joins TRBV20-1 and TRBJ2-3, with TRBD2 as a possible D gene (5 bases). The V end lost 3 bases, the J end lost 2 bases, and 12 bases lay between the germline ends. The CDR3 is made up of 14 amino acids. Per the germline V gene, CDR1 is DFQATT and CDR2 is SNEGSKA (reference sequence). The CDR3: CSASPDWNTDTQYF. In DNA, the CDR3 is TGCAGTGCTAGTCCGGACTGGAACACAGATACGCAGTATTTT.

This chain links TRBV20-1 with TRBJ2-1, with D maybe TRBD1 (6 bases). V shed 5 bases and J shed 4 bases, with 15 bases lying between them. CDR3 size: 14 residues. CDR1 and CDR2 from the germline V gene are DFQATT and SNEGSKA (reference sequence). The CDR3, as DNA: TGCAGTGCTCAAACAGGGTTGGGGTACAATGAGCAGTTCTTC. Translated, it gives CSAQTGLGYNEQFF.

This clonotype was observed a handful of times. CDR3 region: CASSRTLTNEKLFF. In nucleotides, the CDR3 is TGTGCCAGCAGTCGGACGTTAACTAATGAAAAACTGTTTTTT. The chain is built from TRBV6-1 and TRBJ1-4; D remains unclear. V was trimmed by 5 bases and J by 1 base, leaving 8 bases between them. The CDR3 spans 14 residues. Looked up from germline, CDR1 is MNHNS and CDR2 is SASEGT.

The chain is built from TRBV11-3 and TRBJ2-1, with a weak D call TRBD1 (5 bases). CDR3 size: 14 residues. V was cut by 6 bases and J by 5 bases, with 14 bases left in between. Germline loops: CDR1 SGHNT, CDR2 YENEEA. Written as DNA, the CDR3 is TGTGCCAGCAGTTCCCCTTGGGGCCACAATGAGCAGTTCTTC. The encoded protein is CASSSPWGHNEQFF.

This clonotype was seen repeatedly, ten times or more. This chain connects TRBV28 to TRBJ1-1; D not resolved. This CDR3 has 14 amino acids. Looked up from germline, CDR1 is MDHEN and CDR2 is SYDVKM. V lost 1 base and J 3 bases, leaving 9 bases between the germline ends. The DNA for the CDR3 is TGTGCCAGCAGTTTATACCCCCTCTACACTGAAGCTTTCTTT. As protein: CASSLYPLYTEAFF.

This clonotype was recorded a few times. The rearrangement links TRBV6-1 to TRBJ1-2; the D gene is possibly TRBD1 (6 bases). CDR1 MNHNS and CDR2 SASEGT come from the germline V gene. This CDR3 contains 13 residues. Deletions cut 8 bases from V and 0 bases from J, with 10 bases between. Here the CDR3 reads CASQGISNYGYTF. CDR3 DNA sequence: TGTGCCAGCCAGGGGATTTCTAACTATGGCTACACCTTC.

In this sample, this clonotype turned up many times. The CDR3 spells CSATNGGRNTEAFF. CDR3 nucleotide sequence: TGCAGTGCTACGAACGGGGGTAGGAACACTGAAGCTTTCTTT. This chain joins TRBV20-1 and TRBJ1-1; a possible D gene is TRBD1 (5 bases). Germline V lookup: CDR1 DFQATT, CDR2 SNEGSKA (reference sequence). This CDR3 comprises 14 residues. The germline V and J ends were trimmed by 4 bases and 1 base, with 13 bases remaining between them.

This clonotype was observed a few times. The V and J genes are TRBV11-2 and TRBJ2-2, with 14 bases lining up with TRBD2. The length of the CDR3 is 16 residues. Losses at the gene ends were 4 bases for V and 7 bases for J; bases not matched to a gene: 5. Germline V CDR1 and CDR2: SGHAT, FQNNGV. CDR3 bases: TGTGCCAGCAGCTCGGGACTAGCGGGAGCGGGCGGGGAGCTGTTTTTT. Amino acid sequence: CASSSGLAGAGGELFF.

The V call is TRBV5-1, the J call TRBJ1-2; maybe TRBD1 (6 bases). CDR1 and CDR2 (germline): SGHRS, YFSETQ. Trimming pared 0 bases from V and 8 bases from J, leaving 11 bases between. The CDR3 covers 13 residues. The CDR3 coding sequence is TGCGCCAGCAGCTTGGGGCTACAGGGAGGCTACACCTTC. Amino acid sequence: CASSLGLQGGYTF.